This is a list of T cell receptor beta chains from one sample in a study of identical twins. Each CDR3 protein gets one entry after TCRdb re-called the 5' RACE reads with MiXCR. Of nearly 900,000 distinct CDR3 sequences listed, 12% were seen once; the top ten hold 1.5% to 2%. The data also belong to a second study, concerning yellow fever vaccine responses in identical twins.

The sequenced sample was PBMCs. These receptors were taken from a woman under 30 in good health. Each CDR3 is given with its conserved first and last residue. A D gene is named only where the DNA matches it firmly. Clone size is not always given. Where it is, it says once, few, many or a class for expanded clones.

clone size,D gene,J gene,V gene,CDR3 protein
few,-,TRBJ1-5,TRBV28,CASSPQSIGNQPQHF
-,TRBD1,TRBJ2-3,TRBV7-2,CASQQGTWTDTQYF
-,-,TRBJ2-1,TRBV6-6,CASLDRYNEQFF
few,TRBD1,TRBJ2-1,TRBV12-3/TRBV12-4,CASSRTRDRHWDEQFF
-,TRBD2,TRBJ2-5,TRBV25-1,CASSGWRGGRETQYF
-,-,TRBJ2-5,TRBV14,CASSQDSGLQTQYF
-,-,TRBJ2-1,TRBV3-1,CASSQEGGGLMPYEQFF
few,TRBD2,TRBJ2-1,TRBV5-6,CASSSGLVAYNEQFF
-,TRBD1,TRBJ1-4,TRBV19,CASSKDRVGEKLFF
few,TRBD2,TRBJ2-1,TRBV7-8,CASSLGSGRGHNEQFF
-,TRBD1,TRBJ2-5,TRBV10-3,CAIRPDRVGQETQYF
many,TRBD2,TRBJ2-5,TRBV20-1,CSAMFPSGSVETQYF
few,TRBD1,TRBJ1-2,TRBV9,CASSVAPGGVSNYGYTF
-,-,TRBJ2-4,TRBV20-1,CSARFTGTDIQYF
many,TRBD2,TRBJ2-1,TRBV5-1,CASSLRLAGDNEQFF
-,-,TRBJ2-1,TRBV11-2,CASSLWTAAYNEQFF
few,TRBD1,TRBJ2-1,TRBV24-1,CATARGTGVGEQFF
-,TRBD1,TRBJ2-5,TRBV3-1,CASSRDRADKETQYF
few,-,TRBJ2-1,TRBV27,CASSFLLEGYNEQFF
few,TRBD2,TRBJ2-3,TRBV3-1,CASSQESSGASTDTQYF
-,-,TRBJ1-1,TRBV29-1,CSVWNQWRNPEAFF
-,-,TRBJ2-1,TRBV2,CASSVQQQFF
few,TRBD2,TRBJ2-7,TRBV12-3/TRBV12-4,CASSFQLAGSYEQYF
few,-,TRBJ2-2,TRBV7-6,CASSSPDGANTGELFF
-,TRBD1,TRBJ2-7,TRBV3-1,CASSQFGTGDPYEQYF
-,TRBD2,TRBJ2-3,TRBV2,CASSSGTSYTQYF
-,-,TRBJ2-2,TRBV2,CASSPRDSHTGELFFF